The sequence of this TCR beta chain was determined in a study of post-analysis software for immune sequencing data. Looking at the study overall: Included courses were relapsing-remitting and secondary progressive multiple sclerosis; progressive-relapsing multiple sclerosis was also included. General study findings and limits: Roughly five TRBV segments were more frequent in patients than controls; TRBV5-6, TRBV5-1 and TRBV20-1 belonged to this group. Batch-matched samples strongly co-clustered by F measure.

The CDR3 extends over 17 amino acids. From germline, CDR1 is KGHSH and CDR2 LQKENI. A note on this clonotype: Its antigen remains unidentified.

Each TCR beta cDNA library carried unique molecular identifiers. TCRdb redid the calling of the PCR reads with MiXCR, one entry per CDR3 protein. This table has approximately 260,000 distinct CDR3 sequences, 35% to 45% appearing once. The specimen sequenced was blood. The sequence was obtained from a girl aged 10-17 years with multiple sclerosis. The chain links TRBV18 to TRBJ2-7; TRBD1 aligns across 12 bases. Judging by the DNA end, TRBJ2-5 fits better; the J call may be wrong. The CDR3 reads CASSATGTGGLGETQYF. The CDR3 bases are TGTGCCAGCTCAGCCACCGGGACAGGGGGCTTAGGAGAGACCCAGTACTTC.